The 22 T cell receptor beta chains below all came from one sample that was sequenced in a study of blood T cell repertoires in COVID-19. Clones were sequenced by immunoSEQ multiplex PCR, and TCRdb holds only the in-frame ones, with some missing. The sample has about 130,000 clones; about four fifths are singletons. Sequencing was done on a sample of PBMCs or T cells enriched from blood (not recorded which). All receptors derive from a man between 25 and 39 years old who had recovered from COVID-19.

The rearrangement links TRBV27 to TRBJ1-6; D ambiguous. The V and J ends lost 5 bases and 2 bases respectively, with 16 bases between them. The length of the CDR3 is 17 residues. The V gene's germline CDR1 is MNHEY and CDR2 SMNVEV (reference sequence). The CDR3, as DNA: TGTGCCAGCAGTCCTGACGGCGGGGTGGCCTATAATTCACCCCTCCACTTT. It codes for CASSPDGGVAYNSPLHF.

The table lists this clone with many counts. This sequence joins TRBV30 and TRBJ1-3; 10 bases agree with TRBD1. Germline V gene sequence: CDR1 GTSNPN, CDR2 SVGIG (reference sequence). Trimming at V came to 3 bases and at J to 6 bases, leaving 2 bases not matched to a gene. The CDR3 extends over 13 amino acids. CDR3 nucleotides: TGTGCCTGGAGCGGGACAGGGGTAAACACCATATATTTT. Encoded protein: CAWSGTGVNTIYF.

This clone occurred once. This rearrangement joins TRBV4-1 to TRBJ2-3, with 8 bases that match TRBD2. Unmatched junction bases numbered 7, after V lost 4 bases and J lost 4 bases. Germline V CDR1 and CDR2: MGHRA, YSYEKL. This CDR3 has 15 residues. The CDR3 coding sequence is TGCGCCAGCAGCCCAGCCAGCGGGAGTTCAGATACGCAGTATTTT. It is translated as CASSPASGSSDTQYF.

The chain uses TRBV6-5 and TRBJ2-2; perhaps TRBD1 as D (6 bases). Germline V CDR1 and CDR2: MNHEY, SVGAGI. The CDR3 contains 16 residues. Between the trimmed V and J ends, which lost 2 bases and 6 bases, there was a span of 16 bases. The CDR3 nucleotides read TGTGCCAGCAGTTACCTTCGGGACACTTTGGCCGGGGAGCTGTTTTTT. Protein sequence: CASSYLRDTLAGELFF.

The J gene is TRBJ2-5, the V gene TRBV18; D unresolved. This CDR3 spans 13 amino acids. Germline V CDR1 and CDR2: KGHSH, LQKENI. Trimming shortened V by 0 bases and J by 5 bases, and 7 bases separated the two germline ends. This chain's CDR3 is CASSPPSRETQYF. CDR3 DNA: TGTGCCAGCTCACCACCGTCCCGGGAGACCCAGTACTTC.

The V call is TRBV6-5, the J call TRBJ1-2; TRBD1 matches at 8 bases. The J segment lost 7 bases and the V segment lost 5 bases, leaving 6 bases of the junction unmatched. The CDR3 contains 13 residues. CDR1 MNHEY and CDR2 SVGAGI come from the germline V gene. The CDR3 sequence is CASSRETGVGYTF. In DNA, the CDR3 is TGTGCCAGCAGTCGGGAGACAGGGGTTGGCTACACCTTC.

The chain has TRBV9 and TRBJ2-1; 10 bases map to TRBD1. Trimming took 0 bases from V and 3 from J; bases not matched to a gene: 0. The CDR3 runs 15 residues. CDR1 SGDLS and CDR2 YYNGEE come from the germline V gene. CDR3 bases: TGTGCCAGCAGCGTAGGGACAGGGGGCTACAATGAGCAGTTCTTC. Protein: CASSVGTGGYNEQFF.

This sequence joins TRBV27 and TRBJ1-2; weak D call: TRBD1 (5 bases). The V end lost 5 bases, the J end lost 8 bases, and 18 bases lay between the germline ends. CDR3 length: 14 residues. Germline CDR1 MNHEY, CDR2 SMNVEV (reference sequence). Here the CDR3 reads CASSLTAQAKGYTF. The CDR3, as DNA: TGTGCCAGCAGTCTCACTGCACAGGCAAAGGGCTACACCTTC.

The V and J genes are TRBV7-9 and TRBJ1-1; 8 bases are a match to TRBD1. The CDR3 length is 14 residues. V was pared by 5 bases and J by 7 bases, with 9 bases of the junction left unmatched. CDR1 is SEHNR, CDR2 FQNEAQ, per germline (reference sequence). The CDR3 DNA is TGTGCCAGCAGCCCGCTGGACAGGGCGTTTGAAGCTTTCTTT. Protein product: CASSPLDRAFEAFF.

The V and J genes are TRBV4-1 and TRBJ2-5; D is ambiguous. CDR3 length: 13 residues. Between the trimmed V and J ends, which lost 4 bases and 5 bases, there was a span of 11 bases. Germline CDR1 MGHRA, CDR2 YSYEKL. CDR3 DNA sequence: TGCGCCAGCAGCCGAGACGAAGCGGAGACCCAGTACTTC. This encodes CASSRDEAETQYF.

The V and J genes are TRBV5-6 and TRBJ2-7; 7 bases are a match to TRBD2. Germline CDR1 SGHDT, CDR2 YYEEEE. The CDR3 loop spans 14 amino acids. V dropped 6 bases and J dropped 2; count of bases not matched to a gene: 8. CDR3 protein: CASNWGGSTYEQYF. In DNA, the CDR3 is TGTGCCAGCAACTGGGGGGGGTCCACCTACGAGCAGTACTTC. Using reference TRBV5-6 and TRBJ2-7 for the parts outside the CDR3, the full variable domain is DAGVTQSPTHLIKTRGQQVTLRCSPKSGHDTVSWYQQALGQGPQFIFQYYEEEERQRGNFPDRFSGHQFPNYSSELNVNALLLGDSALYLCASNWGGSTYEQYFGPGTRLTVT.

This clone came up once. This rearrangement joins TRBV27 to TRBJ2-7, with D possibly being TRBD2 (6 bases). Germline CDR1 reads MNHEY; CDR2 reads SMNVEV (reference sequence). The V gene lost 5 bases and the J gene lost 3 bases, with 14 bases spanning the gap. CDR3 size: 14 residues. CDR3: CASSAGLRDYEQYF. The CDR3 DNA sequence: TGTGCCAGCAGTGCGGGACTGCGGGACTACGAGCAGTACTTC.

In its sample, this clone was seen a few times. The genes are TRBV6-6 and TRBJ1-1; 8 bases are shared with TRBD1. CDR3 size: 15 residues. Germline CDR1 and CDR2: MNHNY and SVGAGI (reference sequence). Trimming removed 5 bases from V and 5 bases from J; junction bases left unmatched: 10. CDR3 protein: CASSTTGVVGTEAFF. For the CDR3, the DNA is TGTGCCAGCAGTACGACAGGGGTGGTGGGTACTGAAGCTTTCTTT.

This clone appeared once. The V and J genes are TRBV21-1 and TRBJ2-7; the D call of TRBD2 is as the table states it, not checked on the DNA. TRBV21-1 is a known pseudogene. The CDR3 is made up of 18 amino acids. This chain's CDR3 is CASSKSPLVRGKRNEQYV. The CDR3 nucleotides are TGTGCCAGCAGCAAATCGCCCCTAGTGCGGGGGAAGAGGAACGAGCAGTACGTC.

The V call is TRBV5-1, the J call TRBJ2-7; 9 nucleotides match TRBD1. From germline, CDR1 is SGHRS and CDR2 YFSETQ. Losses at the gene ends were 4 bases for V and 3 bases for J; bases not matched to a gene: 5. The CDR3 runs to 14 residues. CDR3 coding DNA: TGCGCCAGCAGCCCCGGGACAGGGAACTACGAGCAGTACTTC. Protein: CASSPGTGNYEQYF.

This chain links TRBV4-1 with TRBJ2-7; TRBD1 is a possible D gene (6 bases). Germline values: CDR1 MGHRA, CDR2 YSYEKL. The CDR3 consists of 15 residues. V lost 0 bases to trimming and J lost 3 bases, with 12 bases between them. CDR3 amino acids: CASSQDLGQHYEQYF. Here the CDR3 DNA reads TGCGCCAGCAGCCAAGATTTGGGACAACACTACGAGCAGTACTTC.

The V gene is TRBV5-1, the J gene TRBJ1-1; 7 bases align to TRBD1. The CDR3 extends over 14 amino acids. V dropped 3 bases and J dropped 6; count of bases not matched to a gene: 8. Per the germline V gene, CDR1 is SGHRS and CDR2 is YFSETQ. The CDR3 nucleotides are TGCGCCAGCAGCTCAACTGGGACAGCCCCTGAAGCTTTCTTT. It specifies CASSSTGTAPEAFF.

This clone was detected only once. In DNA form, the CDR3 reads TGTGCCAGCAGCTCGGACAGGGTTGCGAATACGCAGTATTTT. Protein sequence: CASSSDRVANTQYF. This chain uses TRBV11-2 with TRBJ2-3, with TRBD1 matching over 8 bases. The CDR3 is 14 residues long. The germline V gene has CDR1 SGHAT and CDR2 FQNNGV. V shed 4 bases, J shed 7 bases, and the junction held 7 bases outside the gene matches.

This chain connects TRBV7-2 to TRBJ1-2; D gene unclear. Germline loops: CDR1 SGHTA, CDR2 FQGNSA. V was pared by 6 bases and J by 0 bases, with 8 bases between. The CDR3 covers 13 residues. CDR3 region: CASSSRSNYGYTF. CDR3 coding DNA: TGTGCCAGCAGTAGTCGTTCTAACTATGGCTACACCTTC. Combining the CDR3 with reference TRBV7-2 and TRBJ1-2 gives the whole variable domain GAGVSQSPSNKVTEKGKDVELRCDPISGHTALYWYRQSLGQGLEFLIYFQGNSAPDKSGLPSDRFSAERTGGSVSTLTIQRTQQEDSAVYLCASSSRSNYGYTFGSGTRLTVV.

This chain connects TRBV5-1 to TRBJ2-3; 7 nucleotides match TRBD2. There are 17 residues in the CDR3. V gave up 0 bases and J gave up 4 bases; unmatched junction bases: 11. Germline V gene data show CDR1 as SGHRS and CDR2 as YFSETQ. CDR3 bases: TGCGCCAGCAGCTTGGTTCCATCGGGGGGAGGGTCAGATACGCAGTATTTT. It codes for CASSLVPSGGGSDTQYF. The full variable domain, in which reference TRBV5-1 and TRBJ2-3 provide the parts outside the CDR3, is KAGVTQTPRYLIKTRGQQVTLSCSPISGHRSVSWYQQTPGQGLQFLFEYFSETQRNKGNFPGRFSGRQFSNSRSEMNVSTLELGDSALYLCASSLVPSGGGSDTQYFGPGTRLTVL.

This clone came up many times. The rearrangement uses TRBV2 and TRBJ2-7; 9 bases align to TRBD2. Trimming removed 8 bases from V and 3 bases from J; junction bases left unmatched: 11. This CDR3 is built from 15 residues. Germline V gene lookup returns CDR1 SNHLY and CDR2 FYNNEI. CDR3 DNA sequence: TGTGCCAGCTCACAAGGACTAGCGCGAGACTACGAGCAGTACTTC. It encodes CASSQGLARDYEQYF.

The gene calls are TRBV19 and TRBJ1-2, with D hard to call. Trimming cost V 7 bases and J 8 bases, with 17 bases left between them. The CDR3 length is 13 residues. CDR1 is LNHDA and CDR2 is SQIVND in the germline V gene (reference sequence). The CDR3 bases are TGTGCCAGTACCCCGGCGGAAGCCTTAGGCTACACCTTC. Translated: CASTPAEALGYTF.